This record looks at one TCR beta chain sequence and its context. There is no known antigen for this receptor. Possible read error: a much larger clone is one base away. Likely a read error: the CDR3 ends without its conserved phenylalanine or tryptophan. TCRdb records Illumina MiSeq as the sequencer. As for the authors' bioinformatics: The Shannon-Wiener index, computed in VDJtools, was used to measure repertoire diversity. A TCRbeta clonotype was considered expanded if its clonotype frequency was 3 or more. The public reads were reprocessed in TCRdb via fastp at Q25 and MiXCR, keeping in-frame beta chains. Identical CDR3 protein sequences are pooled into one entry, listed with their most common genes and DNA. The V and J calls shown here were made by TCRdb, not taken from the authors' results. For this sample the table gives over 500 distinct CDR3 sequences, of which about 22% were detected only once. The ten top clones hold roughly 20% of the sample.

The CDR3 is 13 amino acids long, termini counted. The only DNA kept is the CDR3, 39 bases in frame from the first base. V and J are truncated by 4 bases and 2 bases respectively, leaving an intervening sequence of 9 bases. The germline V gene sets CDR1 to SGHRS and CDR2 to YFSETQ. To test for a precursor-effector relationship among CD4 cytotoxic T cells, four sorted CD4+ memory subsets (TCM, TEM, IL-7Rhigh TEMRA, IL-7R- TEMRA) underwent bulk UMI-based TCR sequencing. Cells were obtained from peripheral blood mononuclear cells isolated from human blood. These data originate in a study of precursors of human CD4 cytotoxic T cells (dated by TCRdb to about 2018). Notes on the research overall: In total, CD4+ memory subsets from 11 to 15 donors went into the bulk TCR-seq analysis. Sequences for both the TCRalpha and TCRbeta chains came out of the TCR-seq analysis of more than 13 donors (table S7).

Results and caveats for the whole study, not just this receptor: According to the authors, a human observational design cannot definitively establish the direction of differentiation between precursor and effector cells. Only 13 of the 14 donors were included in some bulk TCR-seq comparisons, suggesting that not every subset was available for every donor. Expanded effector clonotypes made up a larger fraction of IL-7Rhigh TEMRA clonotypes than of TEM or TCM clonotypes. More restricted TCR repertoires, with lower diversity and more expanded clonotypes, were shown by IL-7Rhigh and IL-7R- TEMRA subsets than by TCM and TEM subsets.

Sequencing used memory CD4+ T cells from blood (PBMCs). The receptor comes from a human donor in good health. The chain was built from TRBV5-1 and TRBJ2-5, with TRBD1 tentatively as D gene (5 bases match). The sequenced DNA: TGCGCCAGCAGCCCCCGACAGCAAGAGACCCAGTACTCC. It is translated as CASSPRQQETQYS.